This T cell receptor (beta chain) derives from a study of blood T cell repertoires in COVID-19. Study-wide context: PBMCs, B-cell-depleted T cells, or T cells were the source of the cDNA or gDNA that made up the material.

In the original workflow: Estimation of nucleated cell counts was performed using reference gene primer amplification. Using immunoSEQ multiplex PCR, the repertoire was profiled, and TCRdb retains in-frame clones only, with some absent. Clone size and V and J calls were adopted from that table, with D and trimming inferred from the DNA. This sample has approximately 25,000 clones, with approximately 79% found just once. Germline V lookup: CDR1 SGHVS, CDR2 FNYEAQ. There are 14 residues in the CDR3. Deletions cut 4 bases from V and 3 bases from J, with 9 bases between. The V and J genes are TRBV7-6 and TRBJ2-2, with a possible D match to TRBD1 (6 bases). The sequenced material came from peripheral blood. The TCR was taken from a woman at least 80 years old with acute or convalescent COVID-19. For the CDR3, the DNA is TGTGCCAGCAGCTCTGGACAGTACACCGGGGAGCTGTTTTTT. Translation gives CASSSGQYTGELFF.